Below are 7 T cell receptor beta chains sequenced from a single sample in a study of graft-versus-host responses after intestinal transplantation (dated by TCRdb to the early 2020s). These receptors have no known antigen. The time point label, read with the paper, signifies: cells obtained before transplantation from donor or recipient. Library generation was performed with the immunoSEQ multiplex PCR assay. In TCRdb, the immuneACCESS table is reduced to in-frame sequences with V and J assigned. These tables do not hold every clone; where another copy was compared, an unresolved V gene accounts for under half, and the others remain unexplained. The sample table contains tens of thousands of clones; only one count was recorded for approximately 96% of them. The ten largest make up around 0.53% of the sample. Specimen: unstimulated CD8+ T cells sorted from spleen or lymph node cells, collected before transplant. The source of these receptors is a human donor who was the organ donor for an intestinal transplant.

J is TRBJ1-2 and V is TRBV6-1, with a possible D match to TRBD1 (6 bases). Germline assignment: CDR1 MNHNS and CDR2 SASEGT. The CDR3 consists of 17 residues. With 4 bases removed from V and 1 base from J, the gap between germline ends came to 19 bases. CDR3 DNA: TGTGCCAGCAGTGGGGACACGGCGAGGCTGAGTAACTATGGCTACACCTTC. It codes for CASSGDTARLSNYGYTF.

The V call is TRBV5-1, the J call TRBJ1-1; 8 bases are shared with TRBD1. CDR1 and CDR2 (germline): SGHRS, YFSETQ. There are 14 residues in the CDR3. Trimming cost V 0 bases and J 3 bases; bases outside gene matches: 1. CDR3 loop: CASSLVQGDTEAFF. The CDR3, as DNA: TGCGCCAGCAGCTTGGTACAGGGGGACACTGAAGCTTTCTTT.

This chain's CDR3 is CASSQGTSGGAPGELFF. The CDR3 nucleotides are TGTGCCAGCAGCCAGGGGACTAGCGGGGGGGCCCCCGGGGAGCTGTTTTTT. The chain carries TRBV5-6 and TRBJ2-2, with 16 bases fitting TRBD2. The CDR3 runs 17 residues. The germline V gene encodes CDR1 SGHDT and CDR2 YYEEEE. J was trimmed by 6 bases and V by 4 bases; bases with no gene match: 6.

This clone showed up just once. CDR3 DNA: TGTGCCAGCAGCTTAGCGCTAGCGGGGCTTGGGGAGCAGTACTTC. Its protein product is CASSLALAGLGEQYF. J is TRBJ2-7 and V is TRBV7-2; the match to TRBD2 covers 9 bases. The V gene end was trimmed by 0 bases and the J gene end by 7 bases; junction bases not matched to a gene: 7. Germline V gene data show CDR1 as SGHTA and CDR2 as FQGNSA. This CDR3 has 15 residues.

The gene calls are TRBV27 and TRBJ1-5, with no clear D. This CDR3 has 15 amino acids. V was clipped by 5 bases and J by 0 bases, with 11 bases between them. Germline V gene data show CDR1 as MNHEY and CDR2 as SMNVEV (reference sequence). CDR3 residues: CASSLNPNSNQPQHF. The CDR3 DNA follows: TGTGCCAGCAGTCTCAACCCAAATAGCAATCAGCCCCAGCATTTT.

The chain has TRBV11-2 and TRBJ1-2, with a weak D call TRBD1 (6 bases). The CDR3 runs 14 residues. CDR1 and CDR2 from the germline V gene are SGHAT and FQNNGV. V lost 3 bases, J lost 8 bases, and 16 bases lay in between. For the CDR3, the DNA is TGTGCCAGCAGCTTGAATCCGGGGGCCGAGGGCTACACCTTC. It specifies CASSLNPGAEGYTF.

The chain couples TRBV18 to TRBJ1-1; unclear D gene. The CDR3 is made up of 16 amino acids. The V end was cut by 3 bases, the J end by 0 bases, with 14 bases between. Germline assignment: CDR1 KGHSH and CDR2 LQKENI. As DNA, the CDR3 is TGTGCCAGCTCACCCCTGGGAGGGAGATTGAACACTGAAGCTTTCTTT. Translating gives CASSPLGGRLNTEAFF.